This entry lists 29 T cell receptor beta chains sequenced from one sample in a study of shared clonotypes between healthy human individuals. Produced via immunoSEQ multiplex PCR; TCRdb's table is partial and in-frame only. This table holds 2 million to 2.5 million clones, almost 96% found once. The sequenced sample was naive CD4+ T cells sorted from blood. Subset noted: CD45RA+ positively selected. The receptors were sampled from a man between 18 and 29 years old in good health.

The chain recombines TRBV28 with TRBJ1-2, with D possibly TRBD1 on 5 matching bases. The germline V gene encodes CDR1 MDHEN and CDR2 SYDVKM. Trimming took off 3 bases at V and 1 base at J, with 9 bases between the two ends. The CDR3 extends over 14 amino acids. CDR3 sequence: CASSLPGGNYGYTF. The CDR3 DNA is TGTGCCAGCAGTTTGCCCGGGGGTAACTATGGCTACACCTTC.

The chain joins TRBV19 to TRBJ1-1, with D unresolved. V gave up 4 bases and J gave up 5 bases, with 14 bases separating them. Germline-derived CDR1 and CDR2 are LNHDA and SQIVND (reference sequence). This CDR3 is 14 amino acids long. CDR3 DNA: TGTGCCAGTAGTAAAGTGGCCGGTCGGACTGAAGCTTTCTTT. Residues: CASSKVAGRTEAFF.

This clone was observed once. The V gene is TRBV20-1, the J gene TRBJ1-1; no clear D gene. V shed 6 bases and J shed 6 bases, with 11 bases lying between them. CDR3 length: 11 amino acids. In germline, CDR1 is DFQATT, CDR2 SNEGSKA (reference sequence). CDR3 residues: CSAPRLPEAFF. In DNA, the CDR3 is TGCAGTGCCCCTAGACTCCCTGAAGCTTTCTTT.

Only a few counts were recorded for this clone. This rearrangement joins TRBV6-5 to TRBJ2-2; 9 bases agree with TRBD1. Germline CDR1 reads MNHEY; CDR2 reads SVGAGI. The CDR3 loop spans 14 amino acids. The ends lost 5 bases at V and 4 bases at J; junction bases unmatched: 2. The chain's CDR3 is CASSMDRGTGELFF. CDR3 bases: TGTGCCAGCAGTATGGACAGGGGCACCGGGGAGCTGTTTTTT.

The V gene is TRBV6-1, the J gene TRBJ1-1; D not resolved. The V and J ends lost 10 bases and 4 bases respectively, with 16 bases between them. From germline, CDR1 is MNHNS and CDR2 SASEGT. The CDR3 loop spans 13 amino acids. CDR3 region: CAKTGNKLTEAFF. The CDR3 bases are TGTGCCAAGACCGGCAACAAGCTCACTGAAGCTTTCTTT.

V is TRBV30 and J is TRBJ1-2; tentatively, D is TRBD1 (6 bases). The germline V and J ends were trimmed by 4 bases and 2 bases, with 14 bases remaining between them. CDR1 GTSNPN and CDR2 SVGIG come from the germline V gene (reference sequence). The CDR3 loop spans 14 amino acids. Written as DNA, the CDR3 is TGTGCCTGGAAAGGGGGACGTCGGAACTATGGCTACACCTTC. It specifies CAWKGGRRNYGYTF. Full variable domain (outside the CDR3, taken from reference TRBV30 and TRBJ1-2): SQTIHQWPATLVQPVGSPLSLECTVEGTSNPNLYWYRQAAGRGLQLLFYSVGIGQISSEVPQNLSASRPQDRQFILSSKKLLLSDSGFYLCAWKGGRRNYGYTFGSGTRLTVV.

The gene calls are TRBV11-2 and TRBJ2-5, with 7 bases identical to TRBD1. Trimming at V came to 5 bases and at J to 2 bases, leaving 5 bases not matched to a gene. Germline CDR1 SGHAT, CDR2 FQNNGV. This CDR3 comprises 14 residues. CDR3 amino acids: CASSRRDRQETQYF. The CDR3 coding sequence is TGTGCCAGCAGCCGTCGGGACAGACAAGAGACCCAGTACTTC.

This clone was recorded once. The chain uses TRBV30 and TRBJ1-5, with D tentatively TRBD1 (5 bases). The germline V gene has CDR1 GTSNPN and CDR2 SVGIG (reference sequence). V was trimmed by 0 bases and J by 3 bases, leaving 15 bases between them. CDR3 length equals 16 residues. The CDR3 loop is CAWSVTGRSTNQPQHF. The CDR3 DNA follows: TGTGCCTGGAGTGTAACGGGACGGAGTACCAATCAGCCCCAGCATTTT.

CDR3 in DNA: TGCGCCAGCAGCCAAGTTCCCTGGGGGCCGACAGGGACCGGGGAGCTGTTTTTT. This translates into CASSQVPWGPTGTGELFF. The chain is built from TRBV4-3 and TRBJ2-2; the match to TRBD1 covers 7 bases. With 1 base clipped from V and 5 bases from J, the junction kept 13 bases outside the gene matches. The CDR3 covers 18 residues. The V gene's germline CDR1 is LGHNA and CDR2 YSLEER.

The chain combines TRBV19 with TRBJ1-2; 8 positions agree with TRBD1. Looked up from germline, CDR1 is LNHDA and CDR2 is SQIVND (reference sequence). Trimming removed 4 bases from V and 5 bases from J; junction bases left unmatched: 6. The CDR3 length is 14 residues. CDR3 protein: CASSRGQGPYGYTF. CDR3 nucleotides: TGTGCCAGTAGTAGAGGACAGGGACCTTATGGCTACACCTTC.

The rearrangement uses TRBV6-4 and TRBJ1-6; 9 bases align to TRBD1. Per germline, CDR1 MRHNA and CDR2 SNTAGT. Trimming removed 4 bases from V and 10 bases from J; junction bases left unmatched: 8. The CDR3 length is 15 residues. CDR3 sequence reads: CASSALGQGGSPLHF. CDR3 bases: TGTGCCAGCAGTGCCCTGGGACAGGGCGGGTCACCCCTCCACTTT.

The chain recombines TRBV2 with TRBJ2-1, with TRBD2 matching 8 bases. Germline V gene data show CDR1 as SNHLY and CDR2 as FYNNEI. J lost 8 bases, V lost 5 bases, and 11 bases had no gene match. This CDR3 comprises 15 residues. The CDR3 protein is CASSRITGGEDEQFF. Here the CDR3 DNA reads TGTGCCAGCAGTCGCATAACCGGGGGGGAAGATGAGCAGTTCTTC.

The chain joins TRBV19 to TRBJ1-6, with D perhaps TRBD1 (6 bases). The CDR3 is 16 residues long. Germline-derived CDR1 and CDR2 are LNHDA and SQIVND (reference sequence). Trimming stripped 5 bases from V and 0 bases from J, with 11 bases between. CDR3 in amino acids: CASSAGQSSYNSPLHF. The CDR3 coding sequence is TGTGCCAGTAGTGCGGGACAAAGCTCCTATAATTCACCCCTCCACTTT.

This chain uses TRBV7-9 with TRBJ2-3, with 8 bases lining up with TRBD1. The germline V gene has CDR1 SEHNR and CDR2 FQNEAQ (reference sequence). The CDR3 sequence is 14 residues long. Trimming took 4 bases from V and 3 from J; bases not matched to a gene: 3. CDR3 coding DNA: TGTGCCAGCAGCTCAGACAGGGGAACAGATACGCAGTATTTT. Residues: CASSSDRGTDTQYF.

The chain combines TRBV7-6 with TRBJ2-4, with D possibly TRBD1 on 6 matching bases. The length of the CDR3 is 14 residues. The germline V gene has CDR1 SGHVS and CDR2 FNYEAQ. V gave up 1 base and J gave up 7 bases, with 11 bases separating them. The CDR3 here is CASSLEGVGNIQYF. DNA for the CDR3: TGTGCCAGCAGCTTAGAGGGGGTAGGGAACATTCAGTACTTC.

V is TRBV6-1 and J is TRBJ2-3; weak D call: TRBD1 (5 bases). Germline loops: CDR1 MNHNS, CDR2 SASEGT. This CDR3 contains 16 residues. V lost 1 base and J 0 bases, leaving 11 bases between the germline ends. DNA for the CDR3: TGTGCCAGCAGTGAAGGGGCAGGGCTTAGCACAGATACGCAGTATTTT. Protein sequence: CASSEGAGLSTDTQYF.

V usage is TRBV5-1 and J usage is TRBJ1-1; the D is unclear. Trimming removed 4 bases at V and 0 bases at J, with 7 bases between. Germline assignment: CDR1 SGHRS and CDR2 YFSETQ. The length of the CDR3 is 13 residues. Here the CDR3 reads CASSPDVNTEAFF. The CDR3 DNA reads as TGCGCCAGCAGCCCGGATGTGAACACTGAAGCTTTCTTT.

This chain links TRBV30 with TRBJ1-2, with a weak D call TRBD1 (6 bases). The ends were cut back, 2 bases at V and 8 bases at J, with 15 bases in the middle. CDR1 GTSNPN and CDR2 SVGIG come from the germline V gene (reference sequence). The CDR3 loop spans 13 amino acids. The CDR3, as DNA: TGTGCCTGGAGTTTCGGGAAGGGGGAAGGCTACACCTTC. Its translation: CAWSFGKGEGYTF. Complete variable domain (other parts from reference TRBV30 and TRBJ1-2): SQTIHQWPATLVQPVGSPLSLECTVEGTSNPNLYWYRQAAGRGLQLLFYSVGIGQISSEVPQNLSASRPQDRQFILSSKKLLLSDSGFYLCAWSFGKGEGYTFGSGTRLTVV.

The CDR3 DNA reads TGTGCCAGCAGCTTAGAAGGTCTGGGTTGGGACACAGATACGCAGTATTTT. It yields the protein CASSLEGLGWDTDTQYF. The V call is TRBV11-2, the J call TRBJ2-3; no firm D call. V lost 0 bases, J lost 2 bases, and 15 bases lay in between. This CDR3 has 17 amino acids. Germline V gene sequence: CDR1 SGHAT, CDR2 FQNNGV.

J is TRBJ2-4 and V is TRBV29-1; 11 bases are shared with TRBD1. The CDR3 has 13 amino acids. With 5 bases clipped from V and 5 bases from J, the junction kept 2 bases outside the gene matches. Per germline, CDR1 SQVTM and CDR2 ANQGSEA. This CDR3 reads CSVWTGGENIQYF. The CDR3 region has the DNA TGCAGCGTTTGGACAGGGGGCGAAAACATTCAGTACTTC.

The V gene is TRBV7-9, the J gene TRBJ1-4; D gene uncertain. The germline V gene has CDR1 SEHNR and CDR2 FQNEAQ (reference sequence). The CDR3 runs 15 residues. With 2 bases removed from V and 7 bases from J, the gap between germline ends came to 14 bases. The CDR3 region is CASSLIDWSGEKLFF. For the CDR3, the DNA is TGTGCCAGCAGCTTAATCGACTGGTCTGGTGAAAAACTGTTTTTT.

The rearrangement uses TRBV29-1 and TRBJ2-3; 9 bases match TRBD1. From germline, CDR1 is SQVTM and CDR2 ANQGSEA. Trimming at V came to 5 bases and at J to 4 bases, leaving 10 bases not matched to a gene. This CDR3 spans 15 amino acids. The CDR3 reads CSVYAGQGIADTQYF. CDR3 DNA: TGCAGCGTTTATGCGGGACAGGGCATCGCAGATACGCAGTATTTT.

As for this clone: The same CDR3 arises from other DNA sequences in this sample as well. J is TRBJ2-1 and V is TRBV7-2; D is unclear. The CDR3 totals 13 residues. Germline assignment: CDR1 SGHTA and CDR2 FQGNSA. With 0 bases removed from V and 9 bases from J, the gap between germline ends came to 9 bases. The CDR3 sequence: CASSLARAGEQFF. The CDR3 DNA reads as TGTGCCAGCAGCTTAGCCCGGGCCGGTGAGCAGTTCTTC.

About this clone itself: The same CDR3 arises from other DNA sequences in this sample as well. This rearrangement joins TRBV10-2 to TRBJ2-5; 8 bases are a match to TRBD2. V was pared by 3 bases and J by 5 bases, with 5 bases of the junction left unmatched. Germline V CDR1 and CDR2: WSHSY, SAAADI. The CDR3 totals 14 residues. CDR3 amino acids: CASSDAGGRETQYF. The CDR3, as DNA: TGCGCCAGCAGTGATGCGGGGGGCCGCGAGACCCAGTACTTC.

The chain links TRBV28 to TRBJ2-7; D gene unclear. Trimming pared 3 bases from V and 0 bases from J, leaving 12 bases between. Per germline, CDR1 MDHEN and CDR2 SYDVKM. The length of the CDR3 is 15 residues. The CDR3 protein is CASSFVRAYSYEQYF. For the CDR3, the DNA is TGTGCCAGCAGTTTCGTACGCGCGTACTCCTACGAGCAGTACTTC.

The rearrangement uses TRBV15 and TRBJ1-5, with unresolved D. Looked up from germline, CDR1 is LNHNV and CDR2 is YYDKDF (reference sequence). V was pared by 1 base and J by 3 bases, with 4 bases between. The CDR3 spans 13 residues. CDR3 residues: CATSRGDNQPQHF. The CDR3, as DNA: TGTGCCACCAGCAGAGGGGACAATCAGCCCCAGCATTTT.

This chain uses TRBV11-2 with TRBJ2-2; the match to TRBD1 covers 7 bases. V dropped 4 bases and J dropped 6; count of bases not matched to a gene: 8. There are 15 residues in the CDR3. Germline lookup yields CDR1 SGHAT and CDR2 FQNNGV. The CDR3 here is CASSSRQGVAGELFF. DNA of the CDR3: TGTGCCAGCAGCTCCCGACAGGGAGTGGCCGGGGAGCTGTTTTTT.

The chain is built from TRBV6-5 and TRBJ2-5; 8 bases match TRBD2. The V segment lost 5 bases and the J segment 5 bases; nucleotides outside the gene matches: 10. CDR1 is MNHEY, CDR2 SVGAGI, per germline. CDR3 length equals 15 residues. This CDR3 reads CASSGIGGALETQYF. The CDR3, as DNA: TGTGCCAGCAGTGGGATCGGGGGGGCCCTGGAGACCCAGTACTTC.

In this sample, this clone turned up once. This chain joins TRBV5-4 and TRBJ1-1, with 12 bases fitting TRBD1. Germline CDR1 reads SGHNT; CDR2 reads YYREEE (reference sequence). CDR3 length: 18 amino acids. J lost 5 bases, V lost 3 bases, and 14 bases had no gene match. The CDR3 nucleotides are TGTGCCAGCAGCTCGGGGCAGGGACAGGGGGCGCTGAGGACTGAAGCTTTCTTT. Translation: CASSSGQGQGALRTEAFF.